The entry below describes one T cell receptor (beta chain). Antigen specificity is unknown. TCRdb keeps only in-frame clones here, not all; method: immunoSEQ multiplex PCR. The data show 120,000 or so clones, about 94% seen once. The source of the sample is a study of human thymus T cells. General study results and limits: Thymic repertoires overlap heavily among unrelated individuals, related research has reported.

In corrective heart surgery, resections were taken, and these provided the thymus tissue. Donation was from healthy Finnish infants who were having corrective surgery that addressed congenital heart defects. This CDR3 has 15 amino acids. V shed 0 bases and J shed 0 bases, with 7 bases lying between them. Germline V gene data show CDR1 as MNHEY and CDR2 as SVGAGI. This clonotype was obtained from a boy under two years old with a congenital heart defect but otherwise immunologically healthy. The sequenced sample consisted of thymus tissue. This chain joins TRBV6-5 and TRBJ2-3; no clear D. The CDR3 region is CASSYSVGSTDTQYF. CDR3 bases: TGTGCCAGCAGTTACTCGGTGGGAAGCACAGATACGCAGTATTTT.